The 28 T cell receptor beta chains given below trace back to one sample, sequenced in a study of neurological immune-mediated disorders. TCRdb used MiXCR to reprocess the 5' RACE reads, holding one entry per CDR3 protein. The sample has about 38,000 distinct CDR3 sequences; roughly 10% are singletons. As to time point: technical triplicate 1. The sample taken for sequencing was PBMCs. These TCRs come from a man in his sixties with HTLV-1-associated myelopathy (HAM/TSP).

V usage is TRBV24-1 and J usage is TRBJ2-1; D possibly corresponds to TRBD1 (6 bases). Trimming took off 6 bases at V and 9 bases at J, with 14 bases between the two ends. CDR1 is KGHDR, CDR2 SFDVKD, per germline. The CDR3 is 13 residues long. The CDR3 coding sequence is TGTGCCACCAGTAGGCAGGGGTTCACTGAGCAGTTCTTC. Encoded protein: CATSRQGFTEQFF.

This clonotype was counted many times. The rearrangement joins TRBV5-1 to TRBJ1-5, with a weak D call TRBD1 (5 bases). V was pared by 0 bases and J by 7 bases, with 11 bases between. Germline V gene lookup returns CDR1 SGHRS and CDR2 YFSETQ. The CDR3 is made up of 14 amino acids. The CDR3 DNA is TGCGCCAGCAGCTTGGGGGACCGGAACCAGCCCCAGCATTTT. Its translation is CASSLGDRNQPQHF.

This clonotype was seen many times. The CDR3 DNA is TGTGCCAGCAGCGTAGAGGGTGGCGGGAGGGCCGTTGAGCAGTTCTTC. Translating it yields CASSVEGGGRAVEQFF. The chain uses TRBV9 and TRBJ2-1; TRBD2 agrees at 9 bases. With 0 bases clipped from V and 9 bases from J, the junction kept 10 bases outside the gene matches. CDR1 is SGDLS, CDR2 YYNGEE, per germline. This CDR3 has 16 amino acids. Drawing the rest from reference TRBV9 and TRBJ2-1, the complete variable domain is DSGVTQTPKHLITATGQRVTLRCSPRSGDLSVYWYQQSLDQGLQFLIQYYNGEERAKGNILERFSAQQFPDLHSELNLSSLELGDSALYFCASSVEGGGRAVEQFFGPGTRLTVL.

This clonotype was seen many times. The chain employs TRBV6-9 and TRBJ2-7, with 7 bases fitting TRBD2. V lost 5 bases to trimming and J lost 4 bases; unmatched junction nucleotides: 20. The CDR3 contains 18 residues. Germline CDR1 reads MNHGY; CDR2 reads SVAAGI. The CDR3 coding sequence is TGTGCCAGCAGTCACCAAGCGGCAAGCGGGAAACCTTATTACGAGCAGTACTTC. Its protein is CASSHQAASGKPYYEQYF.

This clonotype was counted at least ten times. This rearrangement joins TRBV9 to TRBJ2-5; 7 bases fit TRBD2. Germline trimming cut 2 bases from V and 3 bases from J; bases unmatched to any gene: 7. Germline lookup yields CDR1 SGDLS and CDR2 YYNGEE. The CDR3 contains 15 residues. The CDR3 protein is CASSVDGGTKETQYF. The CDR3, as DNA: TGTGCCAGCAGCGTCGACGGGGGGACCAAAGAGACCCAGTACTTC. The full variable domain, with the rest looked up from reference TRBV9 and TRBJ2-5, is DSGVTQTPKHLITATGQRVTLRCSPRSGDLSVYWYQQSLDQGLQFLIQYYNGEERAKGNILERFSAQQFPDLHSELNLSSLELGDSALYFCASSVDGGTKETQYFGPGTRLLVL.

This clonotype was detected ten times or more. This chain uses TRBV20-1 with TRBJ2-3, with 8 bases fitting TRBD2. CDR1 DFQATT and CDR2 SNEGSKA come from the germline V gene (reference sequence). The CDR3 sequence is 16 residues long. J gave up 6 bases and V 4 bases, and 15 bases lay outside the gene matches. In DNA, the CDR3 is TGCAGTGCTACTCCTACAGGTCCTAGCGGGTTGGATACGCAGTATTTT. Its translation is CSATPTGPSGLDTQYF.

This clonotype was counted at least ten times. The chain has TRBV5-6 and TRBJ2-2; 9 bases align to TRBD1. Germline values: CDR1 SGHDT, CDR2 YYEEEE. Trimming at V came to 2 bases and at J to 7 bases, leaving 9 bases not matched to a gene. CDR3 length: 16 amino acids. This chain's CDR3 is CASSFTGGFSGGELFF. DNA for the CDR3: TGTGCCAGCAGCTTTACAGGGGGCTTCAGTGGCGGGGAGCTGTTTTTT.

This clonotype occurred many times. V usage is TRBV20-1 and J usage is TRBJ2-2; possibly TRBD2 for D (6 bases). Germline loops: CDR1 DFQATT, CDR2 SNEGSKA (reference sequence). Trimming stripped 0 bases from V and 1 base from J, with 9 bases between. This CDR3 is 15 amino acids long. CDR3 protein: CSARDGRENTGELFF. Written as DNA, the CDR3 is TGCAGTGCTAGAGACGGGCGGGAGAACACCGGGGAGCTGTTTTTT.

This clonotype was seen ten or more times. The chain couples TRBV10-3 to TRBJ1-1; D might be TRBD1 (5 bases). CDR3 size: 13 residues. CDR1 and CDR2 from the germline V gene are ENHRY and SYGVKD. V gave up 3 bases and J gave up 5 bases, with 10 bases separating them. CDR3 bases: TGTGCCATCAGTGACATGAAGGGGACTGAAGCTTTCTTT. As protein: CAISDMKGTEAFF.

CDR3 in DNA: TGCAGCGCAGGTCCGGGGCGGGGGCTCTACGAGCAGTACTTC. This sequence encodes CSAGPGRGLYEQYF. The chain uses TRBV29-1 and TRBJ2-7; a possible D gene is TRBD2 (7 bases). Trimming pared 7 bases from V and 3 bases from J, leaving 19 bases between. Germline assignment: CDR1 SQVTM and CDR2 ANQGSEA. There are 14 residues in the CDR3.

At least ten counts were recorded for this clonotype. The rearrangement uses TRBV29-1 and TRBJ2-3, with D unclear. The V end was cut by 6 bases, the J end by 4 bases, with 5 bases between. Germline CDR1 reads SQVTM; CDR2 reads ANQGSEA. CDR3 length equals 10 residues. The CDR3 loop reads CSVGADTQYF. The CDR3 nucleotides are TGCAGCGTCGGAGCAGATACGCAGTATTTT.

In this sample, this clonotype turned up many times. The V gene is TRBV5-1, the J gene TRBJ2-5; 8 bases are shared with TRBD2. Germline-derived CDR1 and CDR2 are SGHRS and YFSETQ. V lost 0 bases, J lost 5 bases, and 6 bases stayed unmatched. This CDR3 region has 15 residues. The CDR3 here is CASSLDGTSSETQYF. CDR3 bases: TGCGCCAGCAGCTTGGACGGGACTAGTTCCGAGACCCAGTACTTC.

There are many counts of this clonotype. The CDR3 nucleotides are TGTGCCAGCAGCGCCTATGGGGGGTGGGAGACCCAGTACTTC. It codes for CASSAYGGWETQYF. The rearrangement links TRBV9 to TRBJ2-5; D is perhaps TRBD2 (6 bases). CDR3 length: 14 residues. V lost 3 bases and J lost 5, with 14 bases in between. Germline CDR1 reads SGDLS; CDR2 reads YYNGEE.

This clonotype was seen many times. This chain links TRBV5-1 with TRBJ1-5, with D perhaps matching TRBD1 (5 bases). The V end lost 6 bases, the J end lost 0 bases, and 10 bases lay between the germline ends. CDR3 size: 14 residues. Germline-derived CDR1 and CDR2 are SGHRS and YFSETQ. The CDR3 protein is CASKTDLSNQPQHF. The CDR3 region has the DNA TGCGCCAGCAAGACAGACCTTAGCAATCAGCCCCAGCATTTT.

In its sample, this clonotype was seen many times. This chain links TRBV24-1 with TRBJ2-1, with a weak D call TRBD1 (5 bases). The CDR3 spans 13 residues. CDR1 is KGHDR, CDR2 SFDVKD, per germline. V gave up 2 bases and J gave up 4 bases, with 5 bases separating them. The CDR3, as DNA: TGTGCCACCAGTGATTCAGGGTACAATGAGCAGTTCTTC. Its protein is CATSDSGYNEQFF.

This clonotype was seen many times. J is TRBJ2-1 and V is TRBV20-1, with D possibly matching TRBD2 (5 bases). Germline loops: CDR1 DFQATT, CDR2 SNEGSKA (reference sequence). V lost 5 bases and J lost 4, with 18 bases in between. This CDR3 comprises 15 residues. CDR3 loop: CSAGMASGLYNEQFF. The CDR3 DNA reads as TGCAGTGCTGGCATGGCGAGCGGCCTATACAATGAGCAGTTCTTC.

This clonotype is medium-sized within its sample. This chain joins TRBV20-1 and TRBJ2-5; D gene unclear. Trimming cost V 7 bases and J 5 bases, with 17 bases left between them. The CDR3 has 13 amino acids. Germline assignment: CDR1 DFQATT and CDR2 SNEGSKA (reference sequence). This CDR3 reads CSVKAASLETQYF. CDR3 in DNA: TGCAGTGTAAAGGCGGCGAGTCTTGAGACCCAGTACTTC.

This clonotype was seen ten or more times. CDR3 nucleotides: TGTGCCAGCAGTTTCCGTGCCAGTGGGACGAGGGACACTGAAGCTTTCTTT. It encodes CASSFRASGTRDTEAFF. The chain employs TRBV6-6 and TRBJ1-1, with a weak D call TRBD1 (5 bases). Germline-derived CDR1 and CDR2 are MNHNY and SVGAGI (reference sequence). The CDR3 totals 17 residues. The V gene lost 4 bases and the J gene lost 3 bases, with 21 bases spanning the gap.

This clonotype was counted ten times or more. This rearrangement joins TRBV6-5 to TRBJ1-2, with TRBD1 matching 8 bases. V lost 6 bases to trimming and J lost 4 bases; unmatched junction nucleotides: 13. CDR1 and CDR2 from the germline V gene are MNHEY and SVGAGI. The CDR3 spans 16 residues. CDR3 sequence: CASSEGRQGNSYGYTF. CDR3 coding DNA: TGTGCCAGCAGCGAGGGTCGACAGGGGAATAGCTATGGCTACACCTTC.

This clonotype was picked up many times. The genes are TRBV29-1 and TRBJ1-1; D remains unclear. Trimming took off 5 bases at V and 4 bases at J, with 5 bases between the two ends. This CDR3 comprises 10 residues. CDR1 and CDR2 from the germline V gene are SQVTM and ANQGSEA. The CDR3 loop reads CSVFGTEAFF. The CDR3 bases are TGCAGCGTTTTTGGCACTGAAGCTTTCTTT. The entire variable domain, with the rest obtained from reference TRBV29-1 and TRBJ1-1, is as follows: SAVISQKPSRDICQRGTSLTIQCQVDSQVTMMFWYRQQPGQSLTLIATANQGSEATYESGFVIDKFPISRPNLTFSTLTVSNMSPEDSSIYLCSVFGTEAFFGQGTRLTVV.

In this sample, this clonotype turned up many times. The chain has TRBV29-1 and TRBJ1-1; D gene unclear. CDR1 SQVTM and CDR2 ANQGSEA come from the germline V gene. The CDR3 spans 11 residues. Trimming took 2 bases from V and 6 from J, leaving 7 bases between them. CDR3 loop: CSVEPVAEAFF. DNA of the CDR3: TGCAGCGTTGAACCTGTAGCTGAAGCTTTCTTT.

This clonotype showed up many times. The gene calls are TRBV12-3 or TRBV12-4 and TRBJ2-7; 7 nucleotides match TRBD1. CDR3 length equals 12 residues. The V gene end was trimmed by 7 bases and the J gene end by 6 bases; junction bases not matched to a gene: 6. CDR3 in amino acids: CASTKQGTEQYF. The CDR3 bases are TGTGCCAGCACTAAACAGGGGACCGAGCAGTACTTC.

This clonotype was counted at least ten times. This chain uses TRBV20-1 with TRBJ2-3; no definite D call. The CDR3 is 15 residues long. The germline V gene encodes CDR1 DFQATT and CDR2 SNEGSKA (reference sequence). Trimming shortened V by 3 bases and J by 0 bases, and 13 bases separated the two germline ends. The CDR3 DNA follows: TGCAGTGCTAGTTGGGCGGAAGTTAGCACAGATACGCAGTATTTT. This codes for CSASWAEVSTDTQYF.

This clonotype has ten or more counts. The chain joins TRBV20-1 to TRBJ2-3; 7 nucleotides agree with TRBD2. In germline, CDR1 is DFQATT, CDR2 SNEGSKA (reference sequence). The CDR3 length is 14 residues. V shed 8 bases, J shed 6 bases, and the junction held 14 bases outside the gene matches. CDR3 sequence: CSPLMGGSADTQYF. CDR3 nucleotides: TGCAGTCCGCTAATGGGCGGGAGTGCGGATACGCAGTATTTT.

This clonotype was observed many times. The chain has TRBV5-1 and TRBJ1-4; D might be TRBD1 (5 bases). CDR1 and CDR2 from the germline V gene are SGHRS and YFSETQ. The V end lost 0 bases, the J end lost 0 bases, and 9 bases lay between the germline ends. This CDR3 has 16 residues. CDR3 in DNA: TGCGCCAGCAGCTTGGCCCCGACAGCAACTAATGAAAAACTGTTTTTT. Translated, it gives CASSLAPTATNEKLFF.

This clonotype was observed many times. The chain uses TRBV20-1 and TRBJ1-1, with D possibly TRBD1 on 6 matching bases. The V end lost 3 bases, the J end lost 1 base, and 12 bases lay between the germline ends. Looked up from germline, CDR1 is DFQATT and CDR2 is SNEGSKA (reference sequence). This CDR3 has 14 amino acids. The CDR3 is CSASRTVTNTEAFF. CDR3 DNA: TGCAGTGCTAGTCGGACAGTAACGAACACTGAAGCTTTCTTT.

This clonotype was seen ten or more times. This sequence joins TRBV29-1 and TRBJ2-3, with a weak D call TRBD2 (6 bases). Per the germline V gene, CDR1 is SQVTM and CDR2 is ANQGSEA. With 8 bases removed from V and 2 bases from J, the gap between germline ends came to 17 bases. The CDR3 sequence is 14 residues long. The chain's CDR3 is CSTRGGGNTDTQYF. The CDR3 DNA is TGCAGCACCAGAGGTGGGGGGAACACAGATACGCAGTATTTT.

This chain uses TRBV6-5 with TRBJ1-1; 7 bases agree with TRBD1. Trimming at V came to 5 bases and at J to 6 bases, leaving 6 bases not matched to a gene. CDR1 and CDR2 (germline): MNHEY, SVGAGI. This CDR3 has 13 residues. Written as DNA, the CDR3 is TGTGCCAGCAGTCGACAGGGAGTCCCTGAAGCTTTCTTT. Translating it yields CASSRQGVPEAFF.